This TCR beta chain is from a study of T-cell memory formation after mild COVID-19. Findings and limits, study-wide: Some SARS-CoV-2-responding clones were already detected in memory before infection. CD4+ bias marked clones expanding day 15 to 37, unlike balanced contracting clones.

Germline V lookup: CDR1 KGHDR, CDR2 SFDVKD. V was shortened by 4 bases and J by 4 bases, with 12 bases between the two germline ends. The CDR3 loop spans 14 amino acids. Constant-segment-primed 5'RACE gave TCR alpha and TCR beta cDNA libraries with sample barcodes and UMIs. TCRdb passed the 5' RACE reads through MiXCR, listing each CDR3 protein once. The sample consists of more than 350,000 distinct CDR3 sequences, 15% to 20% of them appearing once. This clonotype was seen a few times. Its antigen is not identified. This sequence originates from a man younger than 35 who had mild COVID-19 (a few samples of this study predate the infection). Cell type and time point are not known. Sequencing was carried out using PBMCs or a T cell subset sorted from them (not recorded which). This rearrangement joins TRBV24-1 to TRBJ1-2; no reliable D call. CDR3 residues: CATSDDSMGYGYTF. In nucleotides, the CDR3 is TGTGCCACCAGTGACGATTCGATGGGCTATGGCTACACCTTC.